This T cell receptor (beta chain) is drawn from a study of blood T cell repertoires in COVID-19. Per germline, CDR1 LNHNV and CDR2 YYDKDF (reference sequence). CDR3 length: 14 amino acids. The ends were cut back, 0 bases at V and 4 bases at J, with 10 bases in the middle. Repertoires were generated with immunoSEQ multiplex PCR, while TCRdb's copy carries only in-frame clones and drops some. The sample lists approximately 100,000 clones; around 85% were seen once. This chain uses TRBV15 with TRBJ2-7; D is perhaps TRBD1 (6 bases). The sequencing input was peripheral blood. The receptor comes from an older man with acute or convalescent COVID-19. The CDR3 nucleotides are TGTGCCACCAGCAGAGAAACAGGGCCTTACGAGCAGTACTTC. The encoded protein is CATSRETGPYEQYF. The variable domain in full, completed from reference TRBV15 and TRBJ2-7, reads DAMVIQNPRYQVTQFGKPVTLSCSQTLNHNVMYWYQQKSSQAPKLLFHYYDKDFNNEADTPDNFQSRRPNTSFCFLDIRSPGLGDTAMYLCATSRETGPYEQYFGPGTRLTVT.